This T cell receptor beta chain was recovered during a study of beta chain features in type 1 diabetes (dated by TCRdb to the late 2010s). Describing the broader study: Patients and healthy donors did not differ in mean age, gender distribution, total cell number or subset yield. A total of approximately 100,000,000 sorted cells were examined across all samples, and the number of cells per subset was strongly correlated with RNA yield. The study compared TCRB repertoires of sorted circulating CD4+ T cell subsets between recently diagnosed type 1 diabetes patients and matched healthy donors. Regulatory and stem cell-like memory subsets were isolated from only 8 patients and roughly eight healthy donors, whereas naive and central memory subsets came from all 30 or so donors.

Relative to germline, V is missing 4 bases and J is missing 7 bases, with 7 bases of the junction outside any gene match. Per the germline V gene, MDHEN is the CDR1 and SYDVKM is the CDR2. The CDR3 holds 14 amino acids from the cysteine to the phenylalanine. The kept DNA is CDR3 alone, 42 bases in frame from the first base. Each donor gave one peripheral blood draw, roughly 110 mL on average, collected into heparinised tubes. A BD FACSAria II was used to sort naive, central memory, regulatory and stem cell-like memory CD4+ T cells with a panel that included CD45RO, CCR7, CD25, CD127, CD95 and CD27. Purity was above 95% for every sorted population. PBMCs were isolated immediately by Lymphoprep density gradient centrifugation and stained directly without culture. To minimize batch effects, samples were stained and sorted in pairs, one healthy donor with one patient per experiment. This clone was detected a few times. It has no known antigen specificity. Per-base quality was not reported, and no clone a single base away is much larger than it.

General study outcomes and caveats: HLA sub-analyses involved small numbers of individuals, so any influence of HLA type on TCRB rearrangement remained unresolved. Naive, central memory and regulatory TCRB repertoires appeared more similar among patients than among healthy donors. At VDJ recombination sites, patients with type 1 diabetes made fewer insertions and deleted more nucleotides, a pattern implying thymic rearrangement abnormalities. Type 1 diabetes patients showed a moderate but significant shortening of TCRB CDR3 length in all four CD4+ subsets. Because cDNA was sequenced instead of genomic DNA, activated cells with high expression could be over-represented, although the groups did not differ in activation or CD3 levels. Shorter templates might have been favored by PCR, but patient and control samples were amplified and corrected together, so both groups would have been affected equally by any skew.

All of the isolated RNA was reverse transcribed with the High Capacity cDNA Reverse Transcription Kit, so expressed TCRB transcripts were sequenced. Deep immunoSEQ sequencing was applied to naive, central memory and regulatory T cell samples, giving an average of about 3.4 million total reads per sample. Sorted cells were lysed in RLT buffer, and RNA was extracted using DNase-treated RNeasy Micro or Mini kits according to cell number. Each cell subset was processed on its own to prevent cross-contamination, while patient and healthy donor samples were processed together. TCRB sequences were amplified from cDNA with the immunoSEQ multiplex PCR, producing 87-bp fragments spanning the CDR3 region. Sequencing of the amplicons was performed on the Illumina HiSeq platform. The paper's data handling went like this. PCR bias was computationally corrected using synthetic template baselines, reads within Hamming distance 2 were collapsed, and singletons that could not be merged were discarded. Reads were aligned to IMGT to assign V, D and J genes, CDR3 length, and insertions or deletions at six rearrangement sites. Within each subset, clonotype counts were normalized to sorted cell number, after which true diversity and Gini coefficients were computed with the tcR R package. Repertoire sharing was quantified using the overlap coefficient calculated on TCRB nucleotide sequences. As a proxy for the pre-selection repertoire, out-of-frame TCRB sequences from naive cells were analyzed. TCRdb re-hosts the immuneACCESS table, in-frame sequences only. Its copies lack some clones; in the studies checked, an unresolved V gene accounts for under half of them, and the cause for the rest is not known. D and trimming come from the DNA, and the V and J calls and clone size come from that table. The sample contains some 330,000 clones, 10% to 15% of them found a single time. The ten largest make up 0.0095% to 0.013% of the sample.

The chain uses TRBV28 and TRBJ1-2, with TRBD1 matching 9 junction bases. Specimen: naive CD4+ T cells from blood. In light of the paper, this sample's cell subset or site label describes: true naive CD4+ T cells. This receptor was identified in a woman aged 18 to 35 with type 1 diabetes. The sequenced DNA: TGTGCCAGCAGTTCGGGACAGGGCCGAATTGGCTACACCTTC. This gives the protein CASSSGQGRIGYTF.